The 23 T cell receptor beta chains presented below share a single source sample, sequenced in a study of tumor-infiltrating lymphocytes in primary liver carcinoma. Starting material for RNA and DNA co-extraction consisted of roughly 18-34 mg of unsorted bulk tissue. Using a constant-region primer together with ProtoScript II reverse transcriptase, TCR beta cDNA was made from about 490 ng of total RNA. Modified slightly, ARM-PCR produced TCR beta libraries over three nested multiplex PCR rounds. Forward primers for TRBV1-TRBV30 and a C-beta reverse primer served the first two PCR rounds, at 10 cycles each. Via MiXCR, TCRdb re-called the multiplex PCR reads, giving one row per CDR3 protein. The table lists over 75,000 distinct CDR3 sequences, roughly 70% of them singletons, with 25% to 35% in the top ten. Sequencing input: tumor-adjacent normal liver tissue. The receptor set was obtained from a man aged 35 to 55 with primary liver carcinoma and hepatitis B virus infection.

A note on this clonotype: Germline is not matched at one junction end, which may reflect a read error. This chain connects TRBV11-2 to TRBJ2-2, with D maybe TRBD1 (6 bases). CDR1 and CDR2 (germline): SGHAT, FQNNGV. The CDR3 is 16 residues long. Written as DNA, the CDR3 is TGTGCCAGCAGCTCTAGACAGGCTTCGAACACCTGGGAGCTGTTTTTC. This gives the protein CASSSRQASNTWELFF.

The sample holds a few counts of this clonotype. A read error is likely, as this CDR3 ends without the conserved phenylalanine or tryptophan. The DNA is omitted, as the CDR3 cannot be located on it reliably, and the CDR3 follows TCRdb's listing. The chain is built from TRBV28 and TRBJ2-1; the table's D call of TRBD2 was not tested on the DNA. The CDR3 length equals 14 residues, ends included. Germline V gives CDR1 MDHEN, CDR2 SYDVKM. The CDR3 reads CASSLSGTRSEQFL.

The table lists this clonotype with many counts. The CDR3 spells CASSQEGLAGDGTSTDTQYF. CDR3 nucleotide sequence: TGTGCCAGCAGCCAAGAAGGGCTAGCGGGAGATGGGACTAGCACAGATACGCAGTATTTT. J is TRBJ2-3 and V is TRBV4-2; 10 bases are a match to TRBD2. Unmatched junction bases numbered 12, after V lost 0 bases and J lost 0 bases. The CDR3 has 20 residues. The germline V gene has CDR1 LGHNA and CDR2 YNFKEQ.

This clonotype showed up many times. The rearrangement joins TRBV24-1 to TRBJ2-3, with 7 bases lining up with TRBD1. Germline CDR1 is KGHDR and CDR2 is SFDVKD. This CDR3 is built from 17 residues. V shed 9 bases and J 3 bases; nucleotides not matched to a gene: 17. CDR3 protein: CATGTRESGQSTDTQYF. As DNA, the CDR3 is TGTGCCACCGGGACCAGAGAGTCGGGACAGAGTACAGATACGCAGTATTTT.

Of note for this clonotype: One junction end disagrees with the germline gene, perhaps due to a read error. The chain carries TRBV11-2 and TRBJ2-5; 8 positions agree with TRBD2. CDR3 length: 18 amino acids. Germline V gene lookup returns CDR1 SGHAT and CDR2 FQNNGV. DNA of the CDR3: TGTGCTAGCAGCTCCATGGGACTAGTGGGGGGGCCGAAAGAGACCCAGTACTTC. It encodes CASSSMGLVGGPKETQYF.

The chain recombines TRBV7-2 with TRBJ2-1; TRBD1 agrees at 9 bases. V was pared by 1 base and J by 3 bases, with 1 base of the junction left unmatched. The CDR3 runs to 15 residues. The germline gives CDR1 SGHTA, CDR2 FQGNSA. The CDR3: CASSLGTGDYNEQFF. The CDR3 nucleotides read TGTGCCAGCAGCTTAGGGACAGGGGACTACAATGAGCAGTTCTTC.

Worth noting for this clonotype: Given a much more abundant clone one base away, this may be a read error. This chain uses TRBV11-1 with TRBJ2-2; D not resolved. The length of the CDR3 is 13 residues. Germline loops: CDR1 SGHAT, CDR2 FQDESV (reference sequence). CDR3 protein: CARSFWDTGELFF. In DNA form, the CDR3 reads TGTGCCAGAAGCTTTTGGGACACCGGGGAGCTGTTTTTT.

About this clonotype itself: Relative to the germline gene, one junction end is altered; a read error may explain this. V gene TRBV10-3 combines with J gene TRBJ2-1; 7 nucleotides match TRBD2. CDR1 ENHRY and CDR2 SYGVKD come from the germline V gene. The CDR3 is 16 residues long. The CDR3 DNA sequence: TGTGCCATCAGTGAGTCGCTTCGTGGGAGGGGTGTTGAGCTGTTCTTC. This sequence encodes CAISESLRGRGVELFF.

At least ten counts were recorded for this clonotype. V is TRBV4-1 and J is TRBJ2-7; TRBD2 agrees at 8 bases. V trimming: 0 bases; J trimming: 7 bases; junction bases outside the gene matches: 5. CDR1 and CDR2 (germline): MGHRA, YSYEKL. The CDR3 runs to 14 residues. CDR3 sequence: CASSQDQLAEEQYF. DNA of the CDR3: TGCGCCAGCAGCCAAGATCAACTAGCGGAAGAGCAGTACTTC.

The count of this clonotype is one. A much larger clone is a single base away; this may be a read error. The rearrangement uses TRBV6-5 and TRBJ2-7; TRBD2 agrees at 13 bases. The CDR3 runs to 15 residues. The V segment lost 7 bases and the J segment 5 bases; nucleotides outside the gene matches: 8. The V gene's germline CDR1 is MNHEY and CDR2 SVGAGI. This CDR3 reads CASTLLAGGFHEQYF. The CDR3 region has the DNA TGTGCCAGCACTCTACTAGCGGGAGGGTTCCACGAGCAGTACTTC.

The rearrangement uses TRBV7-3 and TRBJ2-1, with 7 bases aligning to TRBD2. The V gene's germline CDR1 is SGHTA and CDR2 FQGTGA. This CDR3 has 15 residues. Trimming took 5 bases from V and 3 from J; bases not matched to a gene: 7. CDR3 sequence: CASSPHPGGYNEQFF. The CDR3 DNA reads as TGTGCCAGCAGCCCTCATCCGGGAGGCTACAATGAGCAGTTCTTC.

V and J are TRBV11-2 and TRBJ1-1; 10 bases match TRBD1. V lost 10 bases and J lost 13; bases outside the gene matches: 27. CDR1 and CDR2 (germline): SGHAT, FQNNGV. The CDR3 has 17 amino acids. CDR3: CAITRMGGQGFGTGVFF. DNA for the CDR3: TGTGCCATCACCCGAATGGGGGGACAGGGGTTCGGCACTGGAGTTTTCTTT.

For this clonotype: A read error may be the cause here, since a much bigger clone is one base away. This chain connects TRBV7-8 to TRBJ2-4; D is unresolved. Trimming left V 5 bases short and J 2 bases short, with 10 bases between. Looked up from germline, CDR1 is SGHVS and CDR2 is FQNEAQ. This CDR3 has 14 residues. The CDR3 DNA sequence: TGTGCCAGCAGCGGTCAGAAGCCCAAAAACATTCAGTACTTC. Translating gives CASSGQKPKNIQYF.

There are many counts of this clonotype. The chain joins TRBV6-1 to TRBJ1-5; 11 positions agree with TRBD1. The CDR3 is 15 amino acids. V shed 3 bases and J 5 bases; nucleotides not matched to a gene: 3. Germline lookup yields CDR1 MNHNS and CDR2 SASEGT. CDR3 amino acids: CASSDGTGGYQPQHF. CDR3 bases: TGTGCCAGCAGTGACGGGACAGGGGGGTATCAGCCCCAGCATTTT.

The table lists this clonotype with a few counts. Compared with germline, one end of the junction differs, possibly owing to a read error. CDR3 sequence reads: CASSLARDARHEQYF. DNA of the CDR3: TGTGCCAGTAGCTTAGCGCGAGACGCAAGGCACGAGCAGTACTTC. The chain has TRBV11-2 and TRBJ2-7; D might be TRBD2 (5 bases). The CDR3 loop spans 15 amino acids. Germline V lookup: CDR1 SGHAT, CDR2 FQNNGV.

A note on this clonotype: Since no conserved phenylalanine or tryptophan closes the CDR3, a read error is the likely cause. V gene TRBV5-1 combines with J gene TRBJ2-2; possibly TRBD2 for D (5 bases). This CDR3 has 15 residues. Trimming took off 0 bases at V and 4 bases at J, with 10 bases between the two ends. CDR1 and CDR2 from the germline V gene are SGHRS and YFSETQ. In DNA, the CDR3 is TGCGCCAGCAGCTTGGACGGAGCGGCCACCGGGGAGCTGTTTTCT. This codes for CASSLDGAATGELFS.

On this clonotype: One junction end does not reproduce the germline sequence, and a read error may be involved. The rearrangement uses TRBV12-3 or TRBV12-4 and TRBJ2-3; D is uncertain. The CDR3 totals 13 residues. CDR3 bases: TGTGCCAGTAGTTTAGTAGCAGCAGTTACACAGTATTTT. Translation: CASSLVAAVTQYF.

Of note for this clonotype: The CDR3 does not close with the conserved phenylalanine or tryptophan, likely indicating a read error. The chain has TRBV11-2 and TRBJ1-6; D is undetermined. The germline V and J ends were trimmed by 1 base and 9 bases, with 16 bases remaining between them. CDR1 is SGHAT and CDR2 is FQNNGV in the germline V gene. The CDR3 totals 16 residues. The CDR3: CASSLGVSEEGSPLHL. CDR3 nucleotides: TGTGCCAGCAGCTTAGGGGTCTCTGAAGAGGGTTCACCCCTCCACCTT.

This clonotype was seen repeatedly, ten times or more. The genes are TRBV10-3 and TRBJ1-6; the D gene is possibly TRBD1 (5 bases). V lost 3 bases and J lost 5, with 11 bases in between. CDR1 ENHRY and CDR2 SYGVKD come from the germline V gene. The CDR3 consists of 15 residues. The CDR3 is CAISEQRGDNSPLHF. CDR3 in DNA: TGTGCCATCAGTGAACAGAGGGGAGATAATTCACCCCTCCACTTT.

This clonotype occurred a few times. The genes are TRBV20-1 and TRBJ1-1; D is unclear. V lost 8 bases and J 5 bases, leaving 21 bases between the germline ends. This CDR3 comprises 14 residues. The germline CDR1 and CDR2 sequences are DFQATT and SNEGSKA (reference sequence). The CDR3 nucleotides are TGCAGTACTCTGGGCTCAGATACAAAGACTGAAGCTTTCTTT. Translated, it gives CSTLGSDTKTEAFF.

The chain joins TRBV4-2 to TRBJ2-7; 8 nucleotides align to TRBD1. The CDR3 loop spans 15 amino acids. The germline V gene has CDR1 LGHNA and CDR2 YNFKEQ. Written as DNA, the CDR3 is TGTGTCAGTAGCCAAGGTGACAGGGGTGTCTACGAGCAGTACTTC. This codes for CVSSQGDRGVYEQYF.

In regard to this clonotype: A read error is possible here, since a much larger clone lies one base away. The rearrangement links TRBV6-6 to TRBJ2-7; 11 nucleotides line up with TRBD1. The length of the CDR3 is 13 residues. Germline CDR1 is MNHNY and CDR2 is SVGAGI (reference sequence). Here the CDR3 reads CASGRDRGYERYF. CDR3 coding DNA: TGTGCCAGCGGCCGGGACAGGGGGTACGAGCGGTACTTC.

CDR3 in DNA: TGTGCCAGCAGCTCAGAGCCCAGCGGGTTCTATGATGAGCAGTTCTTC. Amino acid sequence: CASSSEPSGFYDEQFF. The chain has TRBV5-5 and TRBJ2-1, with TRBD2 as a possible D gene (6 bases). V lost 3 bases and J 8 bases, leaving 21 bases between the germline ends. The germline V gene has CDR1 SGHKS and CDR2 YYEKEE (reference sequence). CDR3 length: 16 residues.